What follows are 26 T cell receptor beta chains derived from one specimen sequenced in a study of blood T cell repertoires in COVID-19. Measured with immunoSEQ multiplex PCR; TCRdb has only the in-frame clones, and not every one. The data hold 120,000 or so clones, with approximately 74% observed a single time. Sequencing input: peripheral blood. The receptors were sampled from a man between 60 and 70 years old with acute or convalescent COVID-19.

CDR3 in DNA: TGCAGCGCCCGAAAGGGTCGAGGGTTCACAGATACGCAGTATTTT. This encodes CSARKGRGFTDTQYF. This chain uses TRBV29-1 with TRBJ2-3, with a weak D call TRBD2 (5 bases). The V gene lost 7 bases and the J gene lost 2 bases, with 19 bases spanning the gap. The CDR3 is 15 residues long. In germline, CDR1 is SQVTM, CDR2 ANQGSEA.

This chain uses TRBV3-1 (or the pseudogene TRBV3-2) with TRBJ1-2; TRBD1 might be the D (6 bases). Germline CDR1 is LGHDT and CDR2 is YNNKEL (reference sequence). V lost 2 bases, J lost 5 bases, and 9 bases lay in between. The CDR3 is 13 residues long. CDR3 region: CASSQLQGYGYTF. CDR3 DNA: TGTGCCAGCAGCCAACTACAGGGTTATGGCTACACCTTC.

The rearrangement joins TRBV30 to TRBJ1-1; D is undetermined. CDR3 length: 13 residues. Germline V gives CDR1 GTSNPN, CDR2 SVGIG (reference sequence). V was cut by 0 bases and J by 0 bases, with 5 bases left in between. The CDR3 is CAWSVRMNTEAFF. The CDR3 DNA reads TGTGCCTGGAGTGTCAGGATGAACACTGAAGCTTTCTTT.

This clone was seen only a few times. The chain employs TRBV7-6 and TRBJ2-7, with 8 bases identical to TRBD1. Looked up from germline, CDR1 is SGHVS and CDR2 is FNYEAQ. This CDR3 contains 16 residues. J was trimmed by 0 bases and V by 4 bases; bases with no gene match: 8. Here the CDR3 reads CASSSSTGASSYEQYF. The CDR3 DNA reads TGTGCCAGCAGCTCATCGACAGGGGCCAGCTCCTACGAGCAGTACTTC. The full variable domain, completed using reference TRBV7-6 and TRBJ2-7, is GAGVSQSPRYKVTKRGQDVALRCDPISGHVSLYWYRQALGQGPEFLTYFNYEAQQDKSGLPNDRFSAERPEGSISTLTIQRTEQRDSAMYRCASSSSTGASSYEQYFGPGTRLTVT.

V usage is TRBV6-6 and J usage is TRBJ2-1; no definite D call. The germline gives CDR1 MNHNY, CDR2 SVGAGI (reference sequence). V lost 7 bases to trimming and J lost 3 bases, with 4 bases between them. This CDR3 is built from 11 residues. As DNA, the CDR3 is TGTGCCAGCACCTACTACAATGAGCAGTTCTTC. Translation gives CASTYYNEQFF.

This chain joins TRBV6-1 and TRBJ2-1, with D perhaps matching TRBD2 (7 bases). The germline V gene encodes CDR1 MNHNS and CDR2 SASEGT. The CDR3 contains 15 residues. V was cut by 2 bases and J by 2 bases, with 10 bases left in between. DNA for the CDR3: TGTGCCAGCAGTGAAAGCGGGACAACCTACAATGAGCAGTTCTTC. Residues: CASSESGTTYNEQFF.

CDR3 bases: TGTGCCAGCAGTTACTCCGCAGGGGGAATCTATGGCTACACCTTC. Translating gives CASSYSAGGIYGYTF. The V and J genes are TRBV6-5 and TRBJ1-2; TRBD1 matches at 7 bases. The germline V gene has CDR1 MNHEY and CDR2 SVGAGI. J lost 4 bases, V lost 0 bases, and 5 bases had no gene match. This CDR3 region has 15 residues.

The chain combines TRBV5-1 with TRBJ2-1; no clear D gene. Deletions cut 0 bases from V and 5 bases from J, with 6 bases between. The CDR3 has 13 residues. CDR1 is SGHRS, CDR2 YFSETQ, per germline. The CDR3 loop reads CASSLEANNEQFF. CDR3 coding DNA: TGCGCCAGCAGCTTGGAAGCTAACAATGAGCAGTTCTTC.

V usage is TRBV9 and J usage is TRBJ1-5; 8 nucleotides align to TRBD1. The CDR3 has 15 amino acids. The ends lost 4 bases at V and 6 bases at J; junction bases unmatched: 9. The germline gives CDR1 SGDLS, CDR2 YYNGEE. CDR3 in DNA: TGTGCCAGCAGCCCTACTGGACAGGGCGGTCAGCCCCAGCATTTT. Its translation is CASSPTGQGGQPQHF.

V is TRBV11-2 and J is TRBJ2-7; weak D call: TRBD1 (6 bases). The CDR3 is 16 residues long. Germline loops: CDR1 SGHAT, CDR2 FQNNGV. V was pared by 5 bases and J by 4 bases, with 21 bases between. CDR3 region: CASSPQGFSTVYEQYF. The DNA of the CDR3 is TGTGCCAGCAGCCCTCAGGGGTTCAGTACGGTGTACGAGCAGTACTTC.

This clone was seen a few times. The J gene is TRBJ1-5, the V gene TRBV6-1; 10 bases match TRBD1. This CDR3 comprises 15 residues. J lost 7 bases, V lost 5 bases, and 8 bases had no gene match. CDR1 and CDR2 from the germline V gene are MNHNS and SASEGT. DNA of the CDR3: TGTGCCAGCAGTCGGGGGGACAGGGGAGTCCAGCCCCAGCATTTT. Amino acid sequence: CASSRGDRGVQPQHF.

The chain employs TRBV3-1 (or the pseudogene TRBV3-2) and TRBJ2-7; TRBD1 matches 9 bases. CDR1 is LGHDT, CDR2 YNNKEL, per germline (reference sequence). After removal of 4 bases from V and 2 bases from J, the junction contained 9 bases not matched to a gene. This CDR3 region has 16 residues. The CDR3 sequence: CASSLTTGTGPYEQYF. CDR3 coding DNA: TGTGCCAGCAGCCTTACTACCGGGACAGGGCCCTACGAGCAGTACTTC.

The DNA for the CDR3 is TGTGCCAGCAGCTTGGCCAGGGAGGGAGATACGCAGTATTTT. Protein: CASSLAREGDTQYF. The chain carries TRBV5-8 and TRBJ2-3; 7 bases match TRBD2. The V gene end was trimmed by 0 bases and the J gene end by 5 bases; junction bases not matched to a gene: 3. CDR1 and CDR2 (germline): SGHTS, YDEGEE. The CDR3 extends over 14 amino acids.

This sequence joins TRBV7-9 and TRBJ1-2; D not certain. This CDR3 is built from 14 residues. Germline CDR1 SEHNR, CDR2 FQNEAQ (reference sequence). V was shortened by 4 bases and J by 4 bases, with 13 bases between the two germline ends. CDR3 sequence (DNA): TGTGCCAGCAGCTCAGCTTCGCGGGGCTATGGCTACACCTTC. Translated: CASSSASRGYGYTF. Filled out from reference TRBV7-9 and TRBJ1-2, the complete variable domain reads DTGVSQNPRHKITKRGQNVTFRCDPISEHNRLYWYRQTLGQGPEFLTYFQNEAQLEKSRLLSDRFSAERPKGSFSTLEIQRTEQGDSAMYLCASSSASRGYGYTFGSGTRLTVV.

This clone was counted only a few times. The chain uses TRBV15 and TRBJ1-5, with unresolved D. This CDR3 has 15 residues. The germline V and J ends were trimmed by 3 bases and 7 bases, with 16 bases remaining between them. The germline V gene encodes CDR1 LNHNV and CDR2 YYDKDF (reference sequence). CDR3 bases: TGTGCCACCAGCAGCTTTGGGTCCTTCGGGCAGCCCCAGCATTTT. Its translation is CATSSFGSFGQPQHF.

In this sample, this clone turned up a few times. The chain carries TRBV18 and TRBJ1-5; possible D gene TRBD1, 5 bases. Germline values: CDR1 KGHSH, CDR2 LQKENI. V lost 3 bases to trimming and J lost 5 bases, with 17 bases between them. CDR3 length: 16 amino acids. The CDR3 nucleotides read TGTGCCAGCTCACCCCGGGGGGTAGGTATAGATCAGCCCCAGCATTTT. Translated, it gives CASSPRGVGIDQPQHF.

The chain combines TRBV6-4 with TRBJ1-2; D unresolved. The germline CDR1 and CDR2 sequences are MRHNA and SNTAGT. V lost 11 bases to trimming and J lost 2 bases, with 6 bases between them. This CDR3 comprises 10 residues. The CDR3 sequence: CARENYGYTF. The CDR3 coding sequence is TGTGCCCGCGAAAACTATGGCTACACCTTC.

J is TRBJ2-3 and V is TRBV7-8; the match to TRBD1 covers 10 bases. V gave up 1 base and J gave up 7 bases; unmatched junction bases: 2. This CDR3 is 14 amino acids long. Germline CDR1 reads SGHVS; CDR2 reads FQNEAQ. DNA of the CDR3: TGTGCCAGCAGCTTAGGGGACAGGGGAAATACGCAGTATTTT. This gives the protein CASSLGDRGNTQYF.

The chain recombines TRBV6-4 with TRBJ2-1, with D perhaps TRBD2 (5 bases). From germline, CDR1 is MRHNA and CDR2 SNTAGT. With 3 bases removed from V and 8 bases from J, the gap between germline ends came to 14 bases. There are 14 residues in the CDR3. CDR3 sequence reads: CASSESGGLDEQFF. CDR3 nucleotide sequence: TGTGCCAGCAGTGAGTCGGGCGGACTCGATGAGCAGTTCTTC.

The chain has TRBV6-1 and TRBJ2-3; a weak D match, TRBD2 (5 bases). Trimming removed 6 bases at V and 1 base at J, with 11 bases between. The germline CDR1 and CDR2 sequences are MNHNS and SASEGT. The CDR3 sequence is 14 residues long. The CDR3: CASRSGEGTDTQYF. CDR3 nucleotide sequence: TGTGCCAGCAGAAGCGGTGAGGGCACAGATACGCAGTATTTT.

The J gene is TRBJ2-4, the V gene TRBV3-1 (or the pseudogene TRBV3-2), with 9 bases that match TRBD2. The CDR3 spans 15 residues. Germline V CDR1 and CDR2: LGHDT, YNNKEL (reference sequence). After removal of 1 base from V and 6 bases from J, the junction contained 4 bases not matched to a gene. CDR3 sequence reads: CASSQGTSVTNIQYF. The CDR3 bases are TGTGCCAGCAGCCAAGGGACTAGCGTCACAAACATTCAGTACTTC.

This clone has only one observation. This chain joins TRBV28 and TRBJ2-1, with 7 bases identical to TRBD2. This CDR3 has 16 residues. V lost 5 bases and J lost 0; bases outside the gene matches: 7. The germline V gene encodes CDR1 MDHEN and CDR2 SYDVKM. The CDR3 here is CASSPSTSTSYNEQFF. DNA for the CDR3: TGTGCCAGCAGTCCGTCGACTAGCACCTCCTACAATGAGCAGTTCTTC. Based on the CDR3 plus reference TRBV28 and TRBJ2-1, the full variable domain is DVKVTQSSRYLVKRTGEKVFLECVQDMDHENMFWYRQDPGLGLRLIYFSYDVKMKEKGDIPEGYSVSREKKERFSLILESASTNQTSMYLCASSPSTSTSYNEQFFGPGTRLTVL.

The gene calls are TRBV19 and TRBJ2-2; no definite D call. With 6 bases removed from V and 4 bases from J, the gap between germline ends came to 6 bases. CDR1 LNHDA and CDR2 SQIVND come from the germline V gene (reference sequence). CDR3 size: 12 residues. CDR3 sequence (DNA): TGTGCCAGTAGATTCCTCACCGGGGAGCTGTTTTTT. This sequence encodes CASRFLTGELFF.

This clone was picked up many times. This chain links TRBV7-8 with TRBJ2-1, with D uncertain. V was cut by 7 bases and J by 1 base, with 8 bases left in between. Germline-derived CDR1 and CDR2 are SGHVS and FQNEAQ. This CDR3 spans 13 amino acids. CDR3 in amino acids: CASNSNSYNEQFF. In nucleotides, the CDR3 is TGTGCCAGCAACTCAAATTCCTACAATGAGCAGTTCTTC.

This clone occurred once. The rearrangement links TRBV6-5 to TRBJ1-5, with D unresolved. Between the trimmed V and J ends, which lost 7 bases and 11 bases, there was a span of 15 bases. The germline V gene has CDR1 MNHEY and CDR2 SVGAGI. The length of the CDR3 is 12 residues. CDR3 loop: CASNGATTAQHF. The CDR3 nucleotides read TGTGCCAGCAACGGAGCAACGACGGCCCAGCATTTT.

The chain is built from TRBV27 and TRBJ2-1; D perhaps matches TRBD2 (5 bases). Trimming cost V 6 bases and J 7 bases, with 28 bases left between them. Germline-derived CDR1 and CDR2 are MNHEY and SMNVEV (reference sequence). The CDR3 is 18 amino acids. This CDR3 is CASSYKPQRANSWNEQFF. The CDR3, as DNA: TGTGCCAGCAGCTATAAACCCCAGAGGGCAAATTCATGGAATGAGCAGTTCTTC.